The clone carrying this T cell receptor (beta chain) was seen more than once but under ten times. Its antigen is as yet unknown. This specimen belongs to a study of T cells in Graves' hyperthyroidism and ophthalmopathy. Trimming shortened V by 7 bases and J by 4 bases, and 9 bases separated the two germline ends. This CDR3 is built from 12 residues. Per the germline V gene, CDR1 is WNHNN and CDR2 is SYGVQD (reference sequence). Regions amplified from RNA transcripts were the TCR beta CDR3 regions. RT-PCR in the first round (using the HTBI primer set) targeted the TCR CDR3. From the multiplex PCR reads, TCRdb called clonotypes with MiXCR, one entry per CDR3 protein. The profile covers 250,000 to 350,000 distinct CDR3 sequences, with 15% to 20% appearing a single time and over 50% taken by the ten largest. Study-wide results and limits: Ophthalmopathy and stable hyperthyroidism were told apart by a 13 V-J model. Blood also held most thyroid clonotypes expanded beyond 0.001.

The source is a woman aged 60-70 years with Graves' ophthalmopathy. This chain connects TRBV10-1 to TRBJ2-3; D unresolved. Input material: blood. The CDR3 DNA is TGCGCCAGCATTGGCGCCCCAGATACGCAGTATTTT. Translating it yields CASIGAPDTQYF.